The next 15 T cell receptor beta chains were all read from a single sample in a study of T-cell reconstitution after alpha-beta-depleted transplantation in children. Preparing the TCRbeta library involved the use of unique molecular identifiers. TCRdb fed the PCR reads into MiXCR, producing one record per CDR3 protein. The table shows 540,000 or so distinct CDR3 sequences, with under 25% occurring only once. This specimen was PBMCs, mostly from graft donor cells, taken 360 days after TCRalphabeta/CD19-depleted stem cell transplant. The receptors shown here come from a boy younger than two who had a stem cell transplant for acute myeloid leukemia, so the T cells may come from the graft donor.

The chain is built from TRBV7-2 and TRBJ1-1; D not certain. Germline V gene sequence: CDR1 SGHTA, CDR2 FQGNSA. The germline V and J ends were trimmed by 5 bases and 11 bases, with 15 bases remaining between them. The CDR3 is 12 amino acids. The CDR3 DNA sequence: TGTGCCAGCAGCCCCGACCTTGGAGGCGCTTTCTTT. Translation: CASSPDLGGAFF.

Ten or more counts support this clonotype. This chain links TRBV5-1 with TRBJ2-7; D may be TRBD2 (5 bases). Germline CDR1 SGHRS, CDR2 YFSETQ. The CDR3 totals 14 residues. The germline V and J ends were trimmed by 1 base and 1 base, with 9 bases remaining between them. CDR3 loop: CASSLSGLSYEQYF. The CDR3 region has the DNA TGCGCCAGCAGCTTGTCGGGATTATCCTACGAGCAGTACTTC.

The CDR3 region is CASSRQTGVVYNEQFF. CDR3 sequence (DNA): TGTGCCAGCAGCCGCCAAACGGGGGTCGTCTACAATGAGCAGTTCTTC. The genes are TRBV3-1 and TRBJ2-1, with D maybe TRBD2 (6 bases). The V gene lost 4 bases and the J gene lost 3 bases, with 16 bases spanning the gap. This CDR3 is built from 16 residues. The germline gives CDR1 LGHDT, CDR2 YNNKEL (reference sequence).

This clonotype was counted many times. The chain uses TRBV20-1 and TRBJ2-3, with 8 bases matching TRBD2. CDR3 length equals 15 residues. The germline V gene has CDR1 DFQATT and CDR2 SNEGSKA (reference sequence). V shed 5 bases and J 1 base; nucleotides not matched to a gene: 8. The CDR3 sequence: CSARPWRGGTDTQYF. The CDR3 DNA follows: TGCAGTGCTCGGCCTTGGCGGGGGGGCACAGATACGCAGTATTTT.

Only a few counts were recorded for this clonotype. This chain uses TRBV20-1 with TRBJ1-5; D unclear. V dropped 4 bases and J dropped 4 bases, with 11 bases sitting between them. The CDR3 contains 13 residues. Germline loops: CDR1 DFQATT, CDR2 SNEGSKA (reference sequence). CDR3 sequence (DNA): TGCAGTGCTAAGATCGGGTTTAATCAGCCCCAGCATTTT. It encodes CSAKIGFNQPQHF.

This clonotype has just a few counts. V and J are TRBV5-5 and TRBJ2-1; D gene uncertain. CDR1 is SGHKS, CDR2 YYEKEE, per germline (reference sequence). Between the trimmed V and J ends, which lost 0 bases and 8 bases, there was a span of 9 bases. The CDR3 spans 13 residues. The CDR3 sequence: CASSLVQFDEQFF. Written as DNA, the CDR3 is TGTGCCAGCAGCTTGGTACAGTTCGATGAGCAGTTCTTC.

This clonotype was found a few times. The chain combines TRBV12-3 or TRBV12-4 with TRBJ2-7, with D perhaps being TRBD1 or TRBD2 (7 bases each). This CDR3 is built from 14 residues. V gave up 6 bases and J gave up 5 bases, with 17 bases separating them. The CDR3 loop reads CASRPGRGGNEQYF. CDR3 sequence (DNA): TGTGCCAGCAGGCCTGGCAGGGGGGGAAACGAGCAGTACTTC.

This clonotype was seen more than once but under ten times. V usage is TRBV12-3 or TRBV12-4 and J usage is TRBJ2-7, with TRBD2 matching 7 bases. Unmatched junction bases numbered 8, after V lost 6 bases and J lost 0 bases. There are 15 residues in the CDR3. The CDR3 DNA reads TGTGCCAGCAGCCTTAGCGGGTCAGCCTCCTACGAGCAGTACTTC. As protein: CASSLSGSASYEQYF.

The J gene is TRBJ2-3, the V gene TRBV5-1; D not resolved. V lost 0 bases to trimming and J lost 7 bases, with 9 bases between them. CDR3 length equals 13 residues. Germline CDR1 SGHRS, CDR2 YFSETQ. CDR3 residues: CASSLGKIYTQYF. In DNA form, the CDR3 reads TGCGCCAGCAGCTTGGGAAAAATATATACGCAGTATTTT.

This clonotype was detected a few times. The chain recombines TRBV20-1 with TRBJ2-1, with 7 bases aligning to TRBD2. The CDR3 runs to 16 residues. The J segment lost 9 bases and the V segment lost 1 base, leaving 15 bases of the junction unmatched. The V gene's germline CDR1 is DFQATT and CDR2 SNEGSKA (reference sequence). The chain's CDR3 is CSARGGLGLTAGEQFF. CDR3 sequence (DNA): TGCAGTGCTAGAGGAGGTTTGGGACTAACGGCCGGTGAGCAGTTCTTC.

A few counts support this clonotype. In DNA, the CDR3 is TGTGCCAGCAGTTATGGTCTAGGGCAGAAACCTTACACAGATACGCAGTATTTT. Translated: CASSYGLGQKPYTDTQYF. This chain joins TRBV28 and TRBJ2-3; D is uncertain. There are 18 residues in the CDR3. The germline V gene has CDR1 MDHEN and CDR2 SYDVKM. With 4 bases removed from V and 2 bases from J, the gap between germline ends came to 22 bases. Filled out from reference TRBV28 and TRBJ2-3, the complete variable domain reads DVKVTQSSRYLVKRTGEKVFLECVQDMDHENMFWYRQDPGLGLRLIYFSYDVKMKEKGDIPEGYSVSREKKERFSLILESASTNQTSMYLCASSYGLGQKPYTDTQYFGPGTRLTVL.

The chain recombines TRBV5-1 with TRBJ2-7; weak D call: TRBD2 (6 bases). Germline CDR1 reads SGHRS; CDR2 reads YFSETQ. CDR3 length: 13 residues. The ends were cut back, 2 bases at V and 6 bases at J, with 12 bases in the middle. The CDR3 nucleotides read TGCGCCAGCAGCTTAAGAGGAGGGGCCGAGCAGTACGTC. This translates into CASSLRGGAEQYV.

This clonotype came up many times. The J gene is TRBJ2-1, the V gene TRBV3-1; the D gene is possibly TRBD1 (7 bases). The CDR3 has 14 residues. Germline CDR1 and CDR2: LGHDT and YNNKEL (reference sequence). V shed 4 bases and J shed 5 bases, with 12 bases lying between them. CDR3 loop: CASSRAGQHNEQFF. The CDR3 nucleotides are TGTGCCAGCAGCCGCGCGGGACAGCACAATGAGCAGTTCTTC.

The CDR3 DNA sequence: TGTGCCAGCAGCTTAGCCCGGGGTGCGTACTCGAGCACCGGGGAGCTGTTTTTT. Its protein product is CASSLARGAYSSTGELFF. V and J are TRBV7-2 and TRBJ2-2, with D possibly matching TRBD2 (5 bases). V was shortened by 0 bases and J by 4 bases, with 18 bases between the two germline ends. This CDR3 has 18 amino acids. Germline V CDR1 and CDR2: SGHTA, FQGNSA.

The gene calls are TRBV6-6 and TRBJ1-1; D possibly corresponds to TRBD1 (5 bases). This CDR3 has 13 amino acids. Per the germline V gene, CDR1 is MNHNY and CDR2 is SVGAGI (reference sequence). The V gene lost 0 bases and the J gene lost 5 bases, with 7 bases spanning the gap. CDR3 bases: TGTGCCAGCAGTTACTCAGGGGAGACTGAAGCTTTCTTT. Amino acid sequence: CASSYSGETEAFF.